Listed below are T cell receptor beta chains from one sample, sequenced in a study of T-cell reconstitution after alpha-beta-depleted transplantation in children. From the PCR reads, TCRdb called clonotypes with MiXCR, one entry per CDR3 protein. The sample shows roughly 350,000 distinct CDR3 sequences, 10% of them seen only once. The material was PBMCs from the stem cell graft donor, obtained from the stem cell graft. These receptors originate from a human donor who donated a stem cell graft to a child with acute lymphoblastic leukemia. CDR3s include the opening cysteine and the closing phenylalanine or tryptophan. Each record gives: clone size, J gene, D gene, V gene, CDR3 DNA, CDR3 protein. A D gene is named only where the DNA matches it firmly. Not every row has a clone size; where given, it reads once, few, many or a size class.

size: few
J: TRBJ2-2
D: TRBD1
V: TRBV5-6
DNA: TGTGCCAGCAGCTTGTGGCGTTCAGGGGGTAACACCGGGGAGCTGTTTTTT
CDR3: CASSLWRSGGNTGELFF

size: few
J: TRBJ2-5
D: .
V: TRBV19
DNA: TGTGCCAGTGGGCGGGTCCAAGAGACCCAGTACTTC
CDR3: CASGRVQETQYF

size: .
J: TRBJ2-7
D: TRBD1
V: TRBV4-3
DNA: TGCGCCAGCAGCCAAGATTACCCAGGGGGTTACGAGCAGTACTTC
CDR3: CASSQDYPGGYEQYF

size: .
J: TRBJ2-7
D: TRBD1
V: TRBV15
DNA: TGTGCCACCAGCGGGCGGGGACCGACAGGGGAAGAGCAGTACTTC
CDR3: CATSGRGPTGEEQYF

size: .
J: TRBJ1-6
D: .
V: TRBV12-3/TRBV12-4
DNA: TGTGCCAGCCGCACAGGGTTTAATTCACCCCTCCACTTT
CDR3: CASRTGFNSPLHF

size: .
J: TRBJ2-2
D: .
V: TRBV27
DNA: TGTGCCAGCAGTGGCCGACTAGACAACACCGGGGAGCTGTTTTTT
CDR3: CASSGRLDNTGELFF

size: many
J: TRBJ2-2
D: TRBD2
V: TRBV4-2
DNA: TGTGCCAGCAGCCGAGAAAGCGGGGCGAACACCGGGGAGCTGTTTTTT
CDR3: CASSRESGANTGELFF

size: many
J: TRBJ2-1
D: TRBD1
V: TRBV6-2/TRBV6-3
DNA: TGTGCCAGCAGTCGGGACAGGGGTTCCAATGAGCAGTTCTTC
CDR3: CASSRDRGSNEQFF

size: .
J: TRBJ2-1
D: .
V: TRBV5-1
DNA: TGCGCCAGCAGCTCAGAGGGGACCAATGAGCAGTTCTTC
CDR3: CASSSEGTNEQFF

size: few
J: TRBJ2-1
D: TRBD1
V: TRBV7-2
DNA: TGTGCCAGCAGCTTTTGGGACAGGGCCTACAATGAGCAGTTCTTC
CDR3: CASSFWDRAYNEQFF

size: .
J: TRBJ2-1
D: TRBD2
V: TRBV5-4
DNA: TGTGCCAGCAGCTTGGCCGGGAGGGCCTACAATGAGCAGTTCTTC
CDR3: CASSLAGRAYNEQFF

size: few
J: TRBJ2-5
D: .
V: TRBV6-5
DNA: TGTGCCAGCAGTTACAGGAGTGGGTGGGAGACCCAGTACTTC
CDR3: CASSYRSGWETQYF

size: few
J: TRBJ2-3
D: TRBD2
V: TRBV7-6
DNA: TGTGCCAGCAGCTCCCCCGCGGGAGGGCCAGATACGCAGTATTTT
CDR3: CASSSPAGGPDTQYF

size: .
J: TRBJ2-6
D: .
V: TRBV29-1
DNA: TGCAGCGCCCTTGGGGCGAGCTCTGGGGCCAACGCCCTGACTTTC
CDR3: CSALGASSGANALTF

size: .
J: TRBJ1-1
D: .
V: TRBV4-2
DNA: TGTGCCAGCAGCCCTTGGGATCGGGGATCTACAACTGCTTTCTTT
CDR3: CASSPWDRGSTTAFF

size: many
J: TRBJ2-2
D: TRBD1
V: TRBV9
DNA: TGTGCCAGCAGCGCCAGTGACAGGGGGCGGCACACCGGGGAGCTGTTTTTT
CDR3: CASSASDRGRHTGELFF

size: .
J: TRBJ2-7
D: .
V: TRBV5-1
DNA: TGCGCCAGCAACGAAGGATCCCCGGCCTACGAGCAGTACTTC
CDR3: CASNEGSPAYEQYF

size: few
J: TRBJ2-5
D: TRBD1
V: TRBV29-1
DNA: TGCAGCGTCGCCGGGACAGGGATCCAAGAGACCCAGTACTTC
CDR3: CSVAGTGIQETQYF

size: few
J: TRBJ1-1
D: .
V: TRBV12-3/TRBV12-4
DNA: TGTGCCAGCAGGGGGGCGGAGGCCTATGAAGCTTTCTTT
CDR3: CASRGAEAYEAFF

size: few
J: TRBJ2-1
D: .
V: TRBV19
DNA: TGTGCCAGTAGTACAACGGACAAAATGTGGGAGCAGTTCTTC
CDR3: CASSTTDKMWEQFF

size: .
J: TRBJ1-4
D: .
V: TRBV12-3/TRBV12-4
DNA: TGTGCCAGCACTTTCTCTTCAGCGTCTAATGAAAAACTGTTTTTT
CDR3: CASTFSSASNEKLFF

size: .
J: TRBJ2-3
D: .
V: TRBV5-1
DNA: TGCGCCAGCAGCTTGGATGGGTTCCGCACAGATACGCAGTATTTT
CDR3: CASSLDGFRTDTQYF

size: .
J: TRBJ1-1
D: .
V: TRBV12-3/TRBV12-4
DNA: TGTGCCAGCAGTGACAGGTACACTGAAGCTTTCTTT
CDR3: CASSDRYTEAFF

size: .
J: TRBJ2-1
D: .
V: TRBV12-3/TRBV12-4
DNA: TGTGCCAGCAGCGACGACGGTAACAATGAGCAGTTCTTC
CDR3: CASSDDGNNEQFF

size: few
J: TRBJ2-4
D: TRBD2
V: TRBV6-5
DNA: TGTGCCAGCAGTTACGGACTAGCGGGAATGGACATTCAGTACTTC
CDR3: CASSYGLAGMDIQYF

size: .
J: TRBJ2-7
D: .
V: TRBV7-2
DNA: TGTGCCAGCAGCTTAGTAGCTAGCTCCTACGAGCAGTACTTC
CDR3: CASSLVASSYEQYF

size: .
J: TRBJ1-6
D: .
V: TRBV6-5
DNA: TGTGCCAGCAGTTACGGGGGACGGCCTAATAATTCACCCCTCCACTTT
CDR3: CASSYGGRPNNSPLHF

size: few
J: TRBJ2-1
D: .
V: TRBV12-3/TRBV12-4
DNA: TGTGCCAGCAGTGGGGTGGGGGGGGCTTCCTACAATGAGCAGTTCTTC
CDR3: CASSGVGGASYNEQFF

size: few
J: TRBJ2-5
D: TRBD2
V: TRBV24-1
DNA: TGTGCCACCGGAGTCAGGACTAGCGGGAAAGAGACCCAGTACTTC
CDR3: CATGVRTSGKETQYF

size: .
J: TRBJ2-2
D: TRBD2
V: TRBV7-9
DNA: TGTGCCAGCAGCGACAGACTAGCGGGAGGCCCAACCGGGGAGCTGTTTTTT
CDR3: CASSDRLAGGPTGELFF

size: .
J: TRBJ2-2
D: TRBD1
V: TRBV10-3
DNA: TGTGCCATCTCGGGACAGGGAAACACCGGGGAGCTGTTTTTT
CDR3: CAISGQGNTGELFF

size: many
J: TRBJ2-4
D: .
V: TRBV4-1
DNA: TGCGCCAGCAGCCAAGAGCCAAGGGGTCAGTACTTC
CDR3: CASSQEPRGQYF

size: .
J: TRBJ2-7
D: TRBD2
V: TRBV11-2
DNA: TGTGCCAGCAGCTCTCAGATACCGGGACTAGCGAGTGAGTACGAGCAGTACTTC
CDR3: CASSSQIPGLASEYEQYF

size: few
J: TRBJ1-2
D: TRBD1
V: TRBV5-6
DNA: TGTGCCAGCAGCTTGGTAGGGACAGGGGACTCCTACACCTTC
CDR3: CASSLVGTGDSYTF

size: few
J: TRBJ2-1
D: TRBD1
V: TRBV20-1
DNA: TGCAGTGCTTTCTCCGGGACAGCGCACAATGAGCAGTTCTTC
CDR3: CSAFSGTAHNEQFF

size: many
J: TRBJ1-4
D: .
V: TRBV7-9
DNA: TGTGCCAGCAGCTCGAACAGGGCAACTAATGAAAAACTGTTTTTT
CDR3: CASSSNRATNEKLFF

size: few
J: TRBJ2-1
D: TRBD2
V: TRBV11-1
DNA: TGTGCCAGCGCCCCAAGGCTAGCGGGAGGCAACAGCTCCTACAATGAGCAGTTCTTC
CDR3: CASAPRLAGGNSSYNEQFF

size: many
J: TRBJ2-1
D: TRBD2
V: TRBV5-6
DNA: TGTGCCAGCAGCTTGGCGGGACTAGCGGGGTTCAATGAGCAGTTCTTC
CDR3: CASSLAGLAGFNEQFF

size: .
J: TRBJ1-1
D: .
V: TRBV12-3/TRBV12-4
DNA: TGTGCCAGCAGTTTAGCGGCGGATGAAGCTTTCTTT
CDR3: CASSLAADEAFF

size: few
J: TRBJ1-5
D: .
V: TRBV19
DNA: TGTGCCAGTAGTTTCCGGGACGTCGCATATAGCAATCAGCCCCAGCATTTT
CDR3: CASSFRDVAYSNQPQHF

size: few
J: TRBJ2-5
D: .
V: TRBV5-1
DNA: TGCGCCAGCAGCTCCCGGGACTCCCGAGCGGCAGAGACCCAGTACTTC
CDR3: CASSSRDSRAAETQYF

size: .
J: TRBJ2-2
D: TRBD1
V: TRBV9
DNA: TGTGCCAGCAGCGTAGAGGGGGCGGCCACCGGGGAGCTGTTTTTT
CDR3: CASSVEGAATGELFF

size: .
J: TRBJ2-1
D: TRBD1
V: TRBV7-2
DNA: TGTGCCAGCAGCGAAGACAGGGGGGACAATGAGCAGTTCTTC
CDR3: CASSEDRGDNEQFF

size: few
J: TRBJ1-6
D: .
V: TRBV3-1
DNA: TGTGCCAGCAGCGATGTCCCGGGACCGGATTCACCCCTCCACTTT
CDR3: CASSDVPGPDSPLHF

size: .
J: TRBJ1-1
D: .
V: TRBV20-1
DNA: TGCAGTGCTAGAGATTTTCAGGGAGTCGGCACTGAAGCTTTCTTT
CDR3: CSARDFQGVGTEAFF

size: .
J: TRBJ2-1
D: .
V: TRBV7-2
DNA: TGTGCCAGCAGCTTAGTGATCCCCTTTGGCCGGTCGGAGCAGTTCTTC
CDR3: CASSLVIPFGRSEQFF

size: .
J: TRBJ1-1
D: .
V: TRBV9
DNA: TGTGCCAGCAGCGTTGAACCCATGAACACTGAAGCTTTCTTT
CDR3: CASSVEPMNTEAFF

size: .
J: TRBJ2-1
D: TRBD2
V: TRBV5-1
DNA: TGCGCCAGCAGCACGACTAGCGGGAGATTCGATGAGCAGTTCTTC
CDR3: CASSTTSGRFDEQFF